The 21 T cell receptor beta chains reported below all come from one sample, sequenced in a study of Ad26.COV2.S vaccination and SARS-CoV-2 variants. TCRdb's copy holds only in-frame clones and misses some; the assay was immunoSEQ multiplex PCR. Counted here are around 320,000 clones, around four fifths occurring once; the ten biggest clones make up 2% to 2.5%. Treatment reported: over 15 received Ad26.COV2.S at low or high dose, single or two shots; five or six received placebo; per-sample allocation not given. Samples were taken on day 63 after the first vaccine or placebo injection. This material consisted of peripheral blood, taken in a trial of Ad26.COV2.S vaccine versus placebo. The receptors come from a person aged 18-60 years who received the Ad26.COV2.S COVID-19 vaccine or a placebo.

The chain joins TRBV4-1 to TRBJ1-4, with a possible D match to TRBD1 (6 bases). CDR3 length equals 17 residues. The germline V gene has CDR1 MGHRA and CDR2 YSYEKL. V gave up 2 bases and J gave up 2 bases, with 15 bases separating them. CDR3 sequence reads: CASSQPLQGPTNEKLFF. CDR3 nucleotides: TGCGCCAGCAGCCAACCCCTACAGGGTCCGACTAATGAAAAACTGTTTTTT.

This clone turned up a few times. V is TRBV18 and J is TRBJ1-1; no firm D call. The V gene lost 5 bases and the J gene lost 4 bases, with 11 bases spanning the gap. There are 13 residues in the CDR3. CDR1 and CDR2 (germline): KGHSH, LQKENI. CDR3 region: CASSYGSTTEAFF. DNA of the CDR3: TGTGCCAGCTCATACGGGAGTACCACTGAAGCTTTCTTT.

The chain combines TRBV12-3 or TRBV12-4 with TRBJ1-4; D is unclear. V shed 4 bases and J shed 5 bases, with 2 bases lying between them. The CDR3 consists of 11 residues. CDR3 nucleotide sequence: TGTGCCAGCAGTTCCAATGAAAAACTGTTTTTT. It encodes CASSSNEKLFF.

The CDR3 region is CASSRRYQGMGNTEAFF. CDR3 nucleotides: TGTGCCAGCAGCCGGCGTTATCAGGGGATGGGGAACACTGAAGCTTTCTTT. The V and J genes are TRBV28 and TRBJ1-1, with a weak D call TRBD1 (6 bases). Trimming cost V 6 bases and J 1 base, with 21 bases left between them. The CDR3 has 17 residues. CDR1 is MDHEN, CDR2 SYDVKM, per germline.

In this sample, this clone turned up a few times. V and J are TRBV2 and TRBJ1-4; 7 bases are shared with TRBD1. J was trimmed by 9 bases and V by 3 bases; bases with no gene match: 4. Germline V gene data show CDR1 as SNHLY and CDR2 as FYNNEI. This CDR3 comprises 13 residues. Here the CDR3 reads CASSESGGKKLFF. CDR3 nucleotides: TGTGCCAGCAGTGAGTCAGGGGGAAAAAAACTGTTTTTT.

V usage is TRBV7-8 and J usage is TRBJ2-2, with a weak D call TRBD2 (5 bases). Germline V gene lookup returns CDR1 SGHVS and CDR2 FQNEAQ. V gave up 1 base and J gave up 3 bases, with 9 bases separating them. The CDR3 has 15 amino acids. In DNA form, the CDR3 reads TGTGCCAGCAGCTTAGGTTCGGGGTACACCGGGGAGCTGTTTTTT. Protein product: CASSLGSGYTGELFF.

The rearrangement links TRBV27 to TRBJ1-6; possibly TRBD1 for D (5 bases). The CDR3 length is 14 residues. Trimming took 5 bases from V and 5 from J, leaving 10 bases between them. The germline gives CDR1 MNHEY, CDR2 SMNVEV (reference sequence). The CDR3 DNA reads TGTGCCAGCAGTGTGGGCAGGGATAATTCACCCCTCCACTTT. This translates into CASSVGRDNSPLHF.

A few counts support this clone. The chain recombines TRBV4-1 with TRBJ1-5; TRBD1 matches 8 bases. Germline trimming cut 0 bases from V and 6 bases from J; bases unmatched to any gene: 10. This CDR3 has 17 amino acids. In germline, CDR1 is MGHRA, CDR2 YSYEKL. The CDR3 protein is CASSQDAGQGDSQPQHF. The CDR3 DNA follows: TGCGCCAGCAGCCAAGATGCCGGACAGGGAGACAGTCAGCCCCAGCATTTT.

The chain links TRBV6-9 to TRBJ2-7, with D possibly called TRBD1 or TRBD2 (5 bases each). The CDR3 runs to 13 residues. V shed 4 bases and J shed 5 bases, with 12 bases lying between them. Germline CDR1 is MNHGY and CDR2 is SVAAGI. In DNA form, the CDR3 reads TGTGCCAGCAGTTTTACCGGGGCCCACGAGCAGTACTTC. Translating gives CASSFTGAHEQYF.

CDR3: CASSERGGRETQYF. CDR3 coding DNA: TGTGCCAGCAGTGAGAGAGGGGGGCGGGAGACCCAGTACTTC. This chain joins TRBV2 and TRBJ2-5; either TRBD1 or TRBD2 may supply D (6 bases each). Trimming took 3 bases from V and 5 from J, leaving 13 bases between them. Per the germline V gene, CDR1 is SNHLY and CDR2 is FYNNEI. CDR3 length: 14 residues.

CDR3 bases: TGTGCCAGCAGCAAATCGGGCCCGGGCTGGGGTGTTACGCAGTATTTT. Its protein is CASSKSGPGWGVTQYF. The gene calls are TRBV21-1 and TRBJ2-3. TRBV21-1 is reported as a pseudogene. This CDR3 is 16 amino acids long.

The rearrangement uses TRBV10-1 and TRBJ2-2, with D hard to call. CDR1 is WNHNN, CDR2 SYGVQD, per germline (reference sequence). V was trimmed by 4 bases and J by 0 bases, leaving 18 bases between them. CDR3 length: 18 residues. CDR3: CASSGTGSGIANTGELFF. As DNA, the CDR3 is TGCGCCAGCAGTGGCACCGGGTCGGGTATAGCGAACACCGGGGAGCTGTTTTTT.

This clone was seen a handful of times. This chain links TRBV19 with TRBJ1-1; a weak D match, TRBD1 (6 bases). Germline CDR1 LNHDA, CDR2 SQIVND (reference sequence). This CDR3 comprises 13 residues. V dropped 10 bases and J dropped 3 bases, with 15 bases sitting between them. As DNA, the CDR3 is TGTGCCAATCAGTGGGGGCGGGACACTGAAGCTTTCTTT. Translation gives CANQWGRDTEAFF.

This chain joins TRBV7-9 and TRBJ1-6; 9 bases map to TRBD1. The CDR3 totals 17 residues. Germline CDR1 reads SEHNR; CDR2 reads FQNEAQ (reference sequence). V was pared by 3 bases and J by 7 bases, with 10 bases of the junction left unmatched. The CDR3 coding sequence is TGTGCCAGCAGCTTGGGACAGGGTTTAATCCTAAATTCACCCCTCCACTTT. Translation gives CASSLGQGLILNSPLHF.

CDR3 amino acids: CASSANRGGPSGYTF. DNA of the CDR3: TGTGCCAGCAGCGCGAACAGGGGTGGGCCTAGCGGCTACACCTTC. This chain uses TRBV9 with TRBJ1-2; TRBD1 agrees at 7 bases. CDR1 is SGDLS and CDR2 is YYNGEE in the germline V gene. V was clipped by 3 bases and J by 8 bases; unmatched bases: 13. The CDR3 contains 15 residues.

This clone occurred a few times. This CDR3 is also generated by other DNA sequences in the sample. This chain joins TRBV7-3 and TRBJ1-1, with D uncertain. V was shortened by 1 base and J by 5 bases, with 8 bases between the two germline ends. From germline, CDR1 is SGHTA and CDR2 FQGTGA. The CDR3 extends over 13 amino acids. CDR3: CASSLISGTEAFF. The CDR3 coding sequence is TGTGCCAGCAGCTTAATTTCCGGGACTGAAGCTTTCTTT.

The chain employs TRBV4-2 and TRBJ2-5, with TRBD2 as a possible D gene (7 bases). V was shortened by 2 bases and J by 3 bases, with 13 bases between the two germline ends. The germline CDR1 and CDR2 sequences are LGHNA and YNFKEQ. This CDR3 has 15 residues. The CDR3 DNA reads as TGTGCCAGCAGCCAACTGGGGGGGGCAGAAGAGACCCAGTACTTC. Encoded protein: CASSQLGGAEETQYF.

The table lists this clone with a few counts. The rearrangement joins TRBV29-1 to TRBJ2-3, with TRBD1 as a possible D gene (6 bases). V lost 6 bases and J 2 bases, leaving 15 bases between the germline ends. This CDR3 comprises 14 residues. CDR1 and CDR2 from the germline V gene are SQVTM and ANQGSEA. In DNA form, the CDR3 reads TGCAGCGTCGGCACAGGGTCTACCACAGATACGCAGTATTTT. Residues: CSVGTGSTTDTQYF.

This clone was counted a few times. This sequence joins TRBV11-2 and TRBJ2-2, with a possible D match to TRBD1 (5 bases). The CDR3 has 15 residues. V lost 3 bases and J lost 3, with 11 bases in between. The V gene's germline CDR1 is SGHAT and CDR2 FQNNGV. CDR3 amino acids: CASSLQDTYTGELFF. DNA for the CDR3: TGTGCCAGCAGCTTGCAGGACACTTACACCGGGGAGCTGTTTTTT.

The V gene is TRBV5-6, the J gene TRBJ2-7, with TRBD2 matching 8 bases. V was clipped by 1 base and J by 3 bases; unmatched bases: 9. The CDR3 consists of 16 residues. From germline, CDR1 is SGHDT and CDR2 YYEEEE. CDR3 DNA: TGTGCCAGCAGCTTGAATTCGGCGGGGGGTGACTACGAGCAGTACTTC. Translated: CASSLNSAGGDYEQYF.

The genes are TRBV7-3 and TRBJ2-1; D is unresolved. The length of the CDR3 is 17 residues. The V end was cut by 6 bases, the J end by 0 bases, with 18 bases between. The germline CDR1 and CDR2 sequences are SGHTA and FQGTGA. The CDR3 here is CASSPKPGFNSYNEQFF. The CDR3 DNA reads TGTGCCAGCAGTCCGAAGCCGGGTTTCAACTCCTACAATGAGCAGTTCTTC.